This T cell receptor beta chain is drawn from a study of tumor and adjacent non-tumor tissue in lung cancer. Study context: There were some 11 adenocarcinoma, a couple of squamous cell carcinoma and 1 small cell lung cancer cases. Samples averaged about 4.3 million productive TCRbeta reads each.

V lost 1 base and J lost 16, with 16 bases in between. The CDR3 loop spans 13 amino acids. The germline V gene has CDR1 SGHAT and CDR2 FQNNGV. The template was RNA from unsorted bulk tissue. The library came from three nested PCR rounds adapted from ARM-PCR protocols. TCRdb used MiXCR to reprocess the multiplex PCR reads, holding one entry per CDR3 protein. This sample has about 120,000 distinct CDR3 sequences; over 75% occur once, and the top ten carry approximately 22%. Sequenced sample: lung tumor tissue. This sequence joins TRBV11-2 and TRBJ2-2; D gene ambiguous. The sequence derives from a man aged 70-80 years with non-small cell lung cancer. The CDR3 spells CASSLAPSTAPFF. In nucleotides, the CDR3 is TGTGCCAGCAGCTTAGCCCCCTCTACGGCGCCGTTTTTT.